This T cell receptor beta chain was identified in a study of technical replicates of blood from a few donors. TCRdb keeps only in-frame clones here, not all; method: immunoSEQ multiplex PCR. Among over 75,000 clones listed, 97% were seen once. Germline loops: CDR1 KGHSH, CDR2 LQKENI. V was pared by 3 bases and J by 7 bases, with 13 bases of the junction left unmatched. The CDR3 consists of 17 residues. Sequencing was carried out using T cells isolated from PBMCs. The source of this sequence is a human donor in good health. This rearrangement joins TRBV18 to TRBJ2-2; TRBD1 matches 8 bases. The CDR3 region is CASSPLSTGDNSGELFF. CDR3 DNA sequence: TGTGCCAGCTCACCTCTCTCGACAGGGGATAATAGCGGGGAGCTGTTTTTT.